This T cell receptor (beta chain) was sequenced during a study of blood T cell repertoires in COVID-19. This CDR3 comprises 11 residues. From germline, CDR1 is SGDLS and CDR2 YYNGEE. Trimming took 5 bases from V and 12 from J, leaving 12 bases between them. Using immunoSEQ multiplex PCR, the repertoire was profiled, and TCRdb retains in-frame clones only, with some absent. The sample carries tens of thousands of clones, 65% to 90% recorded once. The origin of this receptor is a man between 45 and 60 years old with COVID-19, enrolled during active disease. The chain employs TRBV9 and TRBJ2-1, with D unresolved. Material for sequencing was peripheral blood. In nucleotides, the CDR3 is TGTGCCAGCAGTCGGTCCGAACGGCAGTTCTTC. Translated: CASSRSERQFF.